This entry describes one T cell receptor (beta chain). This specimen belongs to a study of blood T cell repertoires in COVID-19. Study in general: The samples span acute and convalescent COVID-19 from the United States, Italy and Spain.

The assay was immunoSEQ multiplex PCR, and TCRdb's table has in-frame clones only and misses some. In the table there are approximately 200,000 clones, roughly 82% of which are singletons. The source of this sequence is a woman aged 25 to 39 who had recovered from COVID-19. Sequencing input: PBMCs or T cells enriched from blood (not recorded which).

CDR3 residues: CASSSSPSEKLFF. CDR3 nucleotide sequence: TGTGCCAGTTCGAGCTCCCCTAGTGAAAAACTGTTTTTT. The chain recombines TRBV28 with TRBJ1-4; D unresolved. V lost 9 bases and J 7 bases, leaving 15 bases between the germline ends. Germline V gives CDR1 MDHEN, CDR2 SYDVKM. The CDR3 runs to 13 residues.